This passage covers 25 T cell receptor beta chains from one sample sequenced in a study of blood T cell repertoires in COVID-19. Assay: immunoSEQ multiplex PCR; the TCRdb copy retains only in-frame clones and omits some. The sample carries about 400,000 clones, approximately 86% recorded once. Material: peripheral blood. The receptors were gathered from a human donor in a cohort sampled during active COVID-19.

V usage is TRBV6-1 and J usage is TRBJ1-4; D is ambiguous. This CDR3 spans 15 amino acids. V lost 0 bases, J lost 5 bases, and 10 bases lay in between. In germline, CDR1 is MNHNS, CDR2 SASEGT. CDR3: CASSEAGRGNEKLFF. Written as DNA, the CDR3 is TGTGCCAGCAGTGAAGCGGGTAGAGGGAATGAAAAACTGTTTTTT.

CDR3 loop: CSASPSAYEQYF. CDR3 sequence (DNA): TGCAGTGCTAGTCCGTCGGCCTACGAGCAGTACTTC. This sequence joins TRBV20-1 and TRBJ2-7; D gene unclear. The CDR3 totals 12 residues. The germline V gene encodes CDR1 DFQATT and CDR2 SNEGSKA (reference sequence). Trimming removed 3 bases from V and 2 bases from J, with 8 bases in between.

This clone was observed a handful of times. The J gene is TRBJ2-1, the V gene TRBV18, with 8 bases lining up with TRBD1. Trimming removed 2 bases from V and 2 bases from J; junction bases left unmatched: 5. CDR1 and CDR2 (germline): KGHSH, LQKENI. CDR3 length equals 16 residues. The CDR3 DNA follows: TGTGCCAGCTCACCAGATGACAGGGGACCCTACAATGAGCAGTTCTTC. It translates to CASSPDDRGPYNEQFF.

DNA for the CDR3: TGTGCCAGCAGTTTTCCTGGGGCCGGTGGCTACACCTTC. This encodes CASSFPGAGGYTF. The chain links TRBV6-2 or TRBV6-3 to TRBJ1-2; tentative D call: TRBD1 (5 bases). The ends were cut back, 4 bases at V and 7 bases at J, with 13 bases in the middle. Germline V CDR1 and CDR2: MNHEY, SVGEGT. The length of the CDR3 is 13 residues.

CDR3 region: CASSYSKYLAGVTEQFF. The CDR3 DNA is TGTGCCAGCAGTTACTCGAAATATCTAGCGGGAGTGACTGAGCAGTTCTTC. The gene calls are TRBV6-7 and TRBJ2-1, with 10 positions matching TRBD2. TRBV6-7 is an ORF, with its function uncertain. V shed 0 bases and J 9 bases; nucleotides not matched to a gene: 11. The CDR3 has 17 residues.

With respect to this clone: At the DNA level, this CDR3 is encoded by other sequences in the same sample as well. This chain connects TRBV9 to TRBJ2-7; D not resolved. Trimming shortened V by 0 bases and J by 0 bases, and 4 bases separated the two germline ends. The CDR3 is 13 residues long. Per the germline V gene, CDR1 is SGDLS and CDR2 is YYNGEE. For the CDR3, the DNA is TGTGCCAGCAGCGTAGGAGGCTCCTACGAGCAGTACTTC. As protein: CASSVGGSYEQYF.

V is TRBV5-8 and J is TRBJ1-6, with D perhaps matching TRBD1 (5 bases). This CDR3 is 15 amino acids long. V lost 5 bases to trimming and J lost 7 bases, with 16 bases between them. Germline V gene data show CDR1 as SGHTS and CDR2 as YDEGEE. The CDR3 sequence is CASRARTPQNSPLHF. The CDR3, as DNA: TGTGCCAGCAGAGCTCGGACACCACAAAATTCACCCCTCCACTTT.

V gene TRBV5-1 combines with J gene TRBJ1-2, with 9 bases lining up with TRBD1. This CDR3 comprises 16 residues. Germline V lookup: CDR1 SGHRS, CDR2 YFSETQ. Trimming at V came to 2 bases and at J to 6 bases, leaving 11 bases not matched to a gene. CDR3 residues: CASSFFYPTGGDGYTF. CDR3 bases: TGCGCCAGCAGCTTCTTCTATCCTACAGGGGGCGATGGCTACACCTTC.

The V and J genes are TRBV2 and TRBJ1-1, with 7 positions matching TRBD1. Germline assignment: CDR1 SNHLY and CDR2 FYNNEI. The trim removed 6 bases at V and 11 bases at J, leaving 15 bases unmatched. The CDR3 has 14 amino acids. CDR3 sequence (DNA): TGTGCCAGCAGAAACTTAAGGGGGCGGTGGGTGGCTTTCTTT. Protein: CASRNLRGRWVAFF.

V gene TRBV6-5 combines with J gene TRBJ1-2; D is unclear. Trimming stripped 6 bases from V and 2 bases from J, with 10 bases between. The V gene's germline CDR1 is MNHEY and CDR2 SVGAGI. The CDR3 contains 13 residues. The CDR3 region has the DNA TGTGCCAGCAGCGCGGGGAGAAACTATGGCTACACCTTC. Protein sequence: CASSAGRNYGYTF.

The V and J genes are TRBV11-3 and TRBJ2-1; D not resolved. Germline lookup yields CDR1 SGHNT and CDR2 YENEEA. CDR3 size: 13 residues. Trimming took 0 bases from V and 7 from J, leaving 7 bases between them. For the CDR3, the DNA is TGTGCCAGCAGCTTAGATAGTGTGAATGAGCAGTTCTTC. Translating it yields CASSLDSVNEQFF.

The V gene is TRBV4-1, the J gene TRBJ1-2, with a tentative D call TRBD1 (5 bases). The CDR3 length is 14 residues. Germline V lookup: CDR1 MGHRA, CDR2 YSYEKL. Deletions cut 0 bases from V and 8 bases from J, with 13 bases between. The CDR3 nucleotides are TGCGCCAGCAGCCAAGATCCCGCGGGGGGAGGCTACACCTTC. Translating it yields CASSQDPAGGGYTF.

With respect to this clone: At one end, the junction sequence differs from germline, possibly due to a read error. The genes are TRBV7-7 and TRBJ2-7; 9 positions match TRBD1. CDR3 size: 13 residues. CDR1 and CDR2 (germline): SSHAT, FNYEAQ (reference sequence). Written as DNA, the CDR3 is TGTGCTAGCAGCTTGGGACAGGGCGACGAGCAGTACTTC. Translation: CASSLGQGDEQYF. Looking up the rest from reference TRBV7-7 and TRBJ2-7 gives the full variable domain: GAGVSQSPRYKVTKRGQDVTLRCDPISSHATLYWYQQALGQGPEFLTYFNYEAQPDKSGLPSDRFSAERPEGSISTLTIQRTEQRDSAMYRCASSLGQGDEQYFGPGTRLTVT.

The rearrangement joins TRBV6-5 to TRBJ1-1, with 7 bases identical to TRBD1. Germline V gene lookup returns CDR1 MNHEY and CDR2 SVGAGI. This CDR3 has 14 amino acids. The V gene end was trimmed by 8 bases and the J gene end by 4 bases; junction bases not matched to a gene: 10. This CDR3 is CASLIGQVGTEAFF. The CDR3 bases are TGTGCCAGCCTAATCGGACAGGTTGGCACTGAAGCTTTCTTT.

This chain uses TRBV19 with TRBJ2-1; 13 bases agree with TRBD2. In germline, CDR1 is LNHDA, CDR2 SQIVND (reference sequence). The CDR3 contains 15 residues. V shed 6 bases, J shed 8 bases, and the junction held 7 bases outside the gene matches. DNA for the CDR3: TGTGCCAGTAGCCCACTACTAGCGGGGGGGGATGAGCAGTTCTTC. It encodes CASSPLLAGGDEQFF.

The rearrangement joins TRBV6-6 to TRBJ1-6, with TRBD1 as a possible D gene (5 bases). The CDR3 sequence is 13 residues long. Trimming shortened V by 6 bases and J by 8 bases, and 11 bases separated the two germline ends. Germline V gene data show CDR1 as MNHNY and CDR2 as SVGAGI (reference sequence). The CDR3 protein is CASSRVFDSPLHF. The CDR3 nucleotides are TGTGCCAGCAGCAGGGTCTTTGATTCACCCCTCCACTTT.

The chain employs TRBV2 and TRBJ1-4, with D possibly TRBD1 on 6 matching bases. The CDR3 sequence is 15 residues long. The germline V and J ends were trimmed by 9 bases and 8 bases, with 22 bases remaining between them. Germline CDR1 and CDR2: SNHLY and FYNNEI. The CDR3 is CARHLRGGRKEKLFF. CDR3 coding DNA: TGTGCCAGACATTTAAGGGGGGGGCGAAAAGAAAAACTGTTTTTT.

About this clone: Other DNA sequences within the sample encode an identical CDR3. CDR3 in amino acids: CASSWGQGINSPLHF. The CDR3 DNA reads TGCGCCAGCAGCTGGGGACAGGGCATCAATTCACCCCTCCACTTT. The chain is built from TRBV5-1 and TRBJ1-6, with 9 bases lining up with TRBD1. This CDR3 has 15 residues. Germline V gene lookup returns CDR1 SGHRS and CDR2 YFSETQ. J was trimmed by 7 bases and V by 3 bases; bases with no gene match: 5.

This sequence joins TRBV28 and TRBJ1-2; D is possibly TRBD1 (6 bases). Trimming left V 0 bases short and J 4 bases short, with 18 bases between. The germline CDR1 and CDR2 sequences are MDHEN and SYDVKM. The CDR3 has 17 amino acids. CDR3: CASSLWGGGQTSYGYTF. The CDR3 nucleotides are TGTGCCAGCAGTTTATGGGGAGGGGGGCAGACTAGCTATGGCTACACCTTC.

The chain has TRBV6-5 and TRBJ2-7; 10 bases are a match to TRBD2. CDR3 length: 15 residues. Germline CDR1 MNHEY, CDR2 SVGAGI. The J segment lost 2 bases and the V segment lost 6 bases, leaving 7 bases of the junction unmatched. CDR3 residues: CASRGSGRLPYEQYF. The CDR3 nucleotides read TGTGCCAGCAGGGGTAGCGGGAGGCTCCCCTACGAGCAGTACTTC.

The rearrangement joins TRBV5-1 to TRBJ1-5, with 7 bases lining up with TRBD1. The CDR3 is 18 residues long. Germline V CDR1 and CDR2: SGHRS, YFSETQ. J lost 2 bases, V lost 4 bases, and 15 bases had no gene match. CDR3 region: CASSEAPTGVGGNQPQHF. The DNA of the CDR3 is TGCGCCAGCAGCGAGGCCCCTACAGGGGTGGGAGGCAATCAGCCCCAGCATTTT. Complete variable domain (other parts from reference TRBV5-1 and TRBJ1-5): KAGVTQTPRYLIKTRGQQVTLSCSPISGHRSVSWYQQTPGQGLQFLFEYFSETQRNKGNFPGRFSGRQFSNSRSEMNVSTLELGDSALYLCASSEAPTGVGGNQPQHFGDGTRLSIL.

The V and J genes are TRBV6-5 and TRBJ1-1, with 8 bases that match TRBD1. Germline CDR1 and CDR2: MNHEY and SVGAGI. J gave up 1 base and V 1 base, and 5 bases lay outside the gene matches. The CDR3 runs 16 residues. The CDR3 sequence: CASSYLSGQGNTEAFF. CDR3 nucleotide sequence: TGTGCCAGCAGTTACTTGAGCGGACAGGGGAACACTGAAGCTTTCTTT.

The chain links TRBV19 to TRBJ2-1; 14 nucleotides line up with TRBD2. There are 15 residues in the CDR3. Losses at the gene ends were 6 bases for V and 8 bases for J; bases not matched to a gene: 6. The germline V gene encodes CDR1 LNHDA and CDR2 SQIVND (reference sequence). This CDR3 is CASRIGLAGGHEQFF. CDR3 sequence (DNA): TGTGCCAGTAGAATCGGACTAGCGGGAGGCCATGAGCAGTTCTTC.

This sequence joins TRBV7-6 and TRBJ2-1; no firm D call. This CDR3 is 15 amino acids long. The germline CDR1 and CDR2 sequences are SGHVS and FNYEAQ. Trimming cost V 6 bases and J 4 bases, with 16 bases left between them. In nucleotides, the CDR3 is TGTGCCAGCAGTGAGAAGCGCATCCCTTACAATGAGCAGTTCTTC. Its protein product is CASSEKRIPYNEQFF.

In this sample, this clone turned up a few times. The rearrangement joins TRBV27 to TRBJ2-1; 13 positions agree with TRBD2. Trimming took 5 bases from V and 3 from J; bases not matched to a gene: 4. There are 16 residues in the CDR3. Germline CDR1 MNHEY, CDR2 SMNVEV (reference sequence). CDR3: CASSPGTSGNYNEQFF. In DNA, the CDR3 is TGTGCCAGCAGTCCCGGGACTAGCGGGAACTACAATGAGCAGTTCTTC.